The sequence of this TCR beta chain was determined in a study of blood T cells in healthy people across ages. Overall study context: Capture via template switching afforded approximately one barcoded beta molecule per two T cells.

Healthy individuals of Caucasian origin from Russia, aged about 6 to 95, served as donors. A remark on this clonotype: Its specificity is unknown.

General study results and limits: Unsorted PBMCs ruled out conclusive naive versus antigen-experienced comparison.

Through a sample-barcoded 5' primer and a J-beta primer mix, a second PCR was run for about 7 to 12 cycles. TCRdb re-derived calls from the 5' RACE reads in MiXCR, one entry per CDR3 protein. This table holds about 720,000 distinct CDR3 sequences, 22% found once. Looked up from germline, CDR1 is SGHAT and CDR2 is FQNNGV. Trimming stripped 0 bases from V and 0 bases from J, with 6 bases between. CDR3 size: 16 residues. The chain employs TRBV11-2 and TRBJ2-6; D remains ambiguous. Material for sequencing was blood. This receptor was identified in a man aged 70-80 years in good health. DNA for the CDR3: TGTGCCAGCAGCTTAGATAACTTCTCTGGGGCCAACGTCCTGACTTTC. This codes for CASSLDNFSGANVLTF.